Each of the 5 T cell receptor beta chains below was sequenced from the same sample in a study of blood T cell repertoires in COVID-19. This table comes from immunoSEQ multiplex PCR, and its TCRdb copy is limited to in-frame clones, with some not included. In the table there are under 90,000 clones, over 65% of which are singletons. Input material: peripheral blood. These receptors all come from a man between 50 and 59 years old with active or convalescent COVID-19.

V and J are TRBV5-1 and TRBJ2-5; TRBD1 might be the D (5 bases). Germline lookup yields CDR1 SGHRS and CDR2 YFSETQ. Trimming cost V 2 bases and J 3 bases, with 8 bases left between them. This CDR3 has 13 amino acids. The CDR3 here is CASSFGAEETQYF. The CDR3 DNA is TGCGCCAGCAGCTTTGGGGCAGAAGAGACCCAGTACTTC.

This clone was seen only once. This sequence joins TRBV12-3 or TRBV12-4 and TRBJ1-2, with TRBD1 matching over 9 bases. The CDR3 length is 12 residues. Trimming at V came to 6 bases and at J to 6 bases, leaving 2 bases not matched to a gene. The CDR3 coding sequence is TGTGCCAGCAGCCGGACAGGGGATGGCTACACCTTC. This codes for CASSRTGDGYTF.

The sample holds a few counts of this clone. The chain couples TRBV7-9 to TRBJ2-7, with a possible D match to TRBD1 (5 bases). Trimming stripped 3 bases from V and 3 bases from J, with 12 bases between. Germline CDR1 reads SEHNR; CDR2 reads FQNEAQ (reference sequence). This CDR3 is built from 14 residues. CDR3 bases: TGTGCCAGCAGCTTCCAAGGTAGGGGCTACGAGCAGTACTTC. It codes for CASSFQGRGYEQYF.

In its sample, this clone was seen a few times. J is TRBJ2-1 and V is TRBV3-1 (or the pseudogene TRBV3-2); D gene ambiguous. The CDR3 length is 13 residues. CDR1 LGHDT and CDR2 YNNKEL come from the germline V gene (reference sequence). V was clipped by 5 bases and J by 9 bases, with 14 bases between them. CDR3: CASSARGVGEQFF. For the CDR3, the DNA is TGTGCCAGCAGCGCCCGTGGAGTAGGTGAGCAGTTCTTC.

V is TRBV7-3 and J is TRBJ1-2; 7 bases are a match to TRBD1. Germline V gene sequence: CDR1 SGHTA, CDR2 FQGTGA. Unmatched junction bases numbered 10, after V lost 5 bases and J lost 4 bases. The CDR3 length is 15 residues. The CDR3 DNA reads TGTGCCAGCAGCGCCCGTGACAGGGTGGCCTATGGCTACACCTTC. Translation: CASSARDRVAYGYTF.